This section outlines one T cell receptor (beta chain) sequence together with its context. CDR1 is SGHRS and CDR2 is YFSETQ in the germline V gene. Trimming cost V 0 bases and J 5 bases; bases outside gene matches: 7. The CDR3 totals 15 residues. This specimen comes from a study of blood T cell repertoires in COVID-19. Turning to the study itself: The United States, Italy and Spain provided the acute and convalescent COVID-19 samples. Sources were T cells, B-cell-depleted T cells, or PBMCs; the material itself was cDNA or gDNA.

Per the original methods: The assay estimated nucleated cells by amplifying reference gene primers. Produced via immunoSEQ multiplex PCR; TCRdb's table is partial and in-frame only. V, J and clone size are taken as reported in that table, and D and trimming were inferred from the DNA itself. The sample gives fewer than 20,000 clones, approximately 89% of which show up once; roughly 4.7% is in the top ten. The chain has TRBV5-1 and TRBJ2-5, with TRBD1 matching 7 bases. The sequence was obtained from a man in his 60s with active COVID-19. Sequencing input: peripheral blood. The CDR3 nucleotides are TGCGCCAGCAGCTTGGACCCGACAGGGTCGGAGACCCAGTACTTC. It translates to CASSLDPTGSETQYF.